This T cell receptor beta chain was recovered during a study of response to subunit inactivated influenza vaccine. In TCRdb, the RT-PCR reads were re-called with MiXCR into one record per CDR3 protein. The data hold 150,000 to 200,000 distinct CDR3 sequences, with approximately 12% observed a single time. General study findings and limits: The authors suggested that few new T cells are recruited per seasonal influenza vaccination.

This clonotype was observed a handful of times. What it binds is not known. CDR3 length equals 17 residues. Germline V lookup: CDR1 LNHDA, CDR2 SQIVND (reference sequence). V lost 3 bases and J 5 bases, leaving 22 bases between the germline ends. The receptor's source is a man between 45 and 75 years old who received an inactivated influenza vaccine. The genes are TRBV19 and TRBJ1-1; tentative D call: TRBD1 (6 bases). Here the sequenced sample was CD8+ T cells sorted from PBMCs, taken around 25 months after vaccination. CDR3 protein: CASSIGTFGGRGTEAFF. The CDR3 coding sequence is TGTGCCAGTAGTATCGGAACTTTTGGGGGGCGCGGGACTGAAGCTTTCTTT.